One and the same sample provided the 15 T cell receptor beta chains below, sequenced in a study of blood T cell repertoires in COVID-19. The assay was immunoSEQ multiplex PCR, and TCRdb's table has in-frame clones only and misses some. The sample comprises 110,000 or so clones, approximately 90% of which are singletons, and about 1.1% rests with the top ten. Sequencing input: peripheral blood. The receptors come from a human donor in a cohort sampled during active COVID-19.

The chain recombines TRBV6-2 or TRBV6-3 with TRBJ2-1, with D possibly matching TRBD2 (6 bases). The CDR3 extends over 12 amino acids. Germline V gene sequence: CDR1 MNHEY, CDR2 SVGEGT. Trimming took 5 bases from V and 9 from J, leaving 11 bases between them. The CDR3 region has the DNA TGTGCCAGCAGTAGAGGAGGGGTTGAGCAGTTCTTC. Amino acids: CASSRGGVEQFF.

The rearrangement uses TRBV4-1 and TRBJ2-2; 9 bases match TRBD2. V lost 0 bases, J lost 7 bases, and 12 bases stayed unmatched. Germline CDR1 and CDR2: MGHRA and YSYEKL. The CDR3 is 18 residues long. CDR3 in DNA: TGCGCCAGCAGCCAAGAAGTTGGCGGGAGGGTTTCAGGCGGGGAGCTGTTTTTT. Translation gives CASSQEVGGRVSGGELFF.

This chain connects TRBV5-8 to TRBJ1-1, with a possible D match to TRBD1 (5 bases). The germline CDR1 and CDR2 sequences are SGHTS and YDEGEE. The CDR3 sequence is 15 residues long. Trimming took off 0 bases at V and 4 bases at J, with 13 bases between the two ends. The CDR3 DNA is TGTGCCAGCAGCTTGGACGGGGCGGGAGTCACTGAAGCTTTCTTT. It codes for CASSLDGAGVTEAFF.

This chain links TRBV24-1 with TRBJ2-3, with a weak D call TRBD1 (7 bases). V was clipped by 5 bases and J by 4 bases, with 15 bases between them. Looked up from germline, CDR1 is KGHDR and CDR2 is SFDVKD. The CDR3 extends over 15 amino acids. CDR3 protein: CATSVPQGGADTQYF. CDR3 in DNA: TGTGCCACCAGTGTTCCGCAGGGGGGTGCAGATACGCAGTATTTT.

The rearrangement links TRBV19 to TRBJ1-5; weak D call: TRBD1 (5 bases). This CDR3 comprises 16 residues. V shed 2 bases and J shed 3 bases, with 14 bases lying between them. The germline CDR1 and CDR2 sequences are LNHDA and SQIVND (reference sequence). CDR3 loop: CASSIRGGRHNQPQHF. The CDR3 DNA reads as TGTGCCAGTAGTATAAGGGGAGGACGGCACAATCAGCCCCAGCATTTT.

The CDR3 loop is CASSDVEQGVFGTEAFF. The CDR3, as DNA: TGCGCCAGCAGCGACGTTGAACAGGGGGTCTTCGGCACTGAAGCTTTCTTT. The J gene is TRBJ1-1, the V gene TRBV5-1; 8 positions agree with TRBD1. This CDR3 spans 17 amino acids. Per the germline V gene, CDR1 is SGHRS and CDR2 is YFSETQ. V shed 4 bases and J 4 bases; nucleotides not matched to a gene: 15.

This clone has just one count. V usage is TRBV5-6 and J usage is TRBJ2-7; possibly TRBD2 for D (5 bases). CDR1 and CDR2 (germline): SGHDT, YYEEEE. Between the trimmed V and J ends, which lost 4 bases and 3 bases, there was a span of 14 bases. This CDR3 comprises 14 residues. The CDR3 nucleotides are TGTGCCAGCAGCCTTGGAGGATGGAGCTACGAGCAGTACTTC. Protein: CASSLGGWSYEQYF.

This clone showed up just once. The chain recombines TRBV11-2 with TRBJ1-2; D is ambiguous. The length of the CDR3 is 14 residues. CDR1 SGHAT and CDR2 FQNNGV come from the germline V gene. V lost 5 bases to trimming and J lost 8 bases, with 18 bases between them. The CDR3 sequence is CASSAQGGGRGYTF. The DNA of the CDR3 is TGTGCCAGCAGCGCCCAAGGTGGCGGGAGAGGCTACACCTTC.

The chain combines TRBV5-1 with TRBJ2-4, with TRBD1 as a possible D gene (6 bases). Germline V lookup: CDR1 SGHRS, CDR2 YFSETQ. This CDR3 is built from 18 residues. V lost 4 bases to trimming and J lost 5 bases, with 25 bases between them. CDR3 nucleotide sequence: TGCGCCAGCAGCCCAGAATCCCGGTCAGGGGTTTACCAAAACATTCAGTACTTC. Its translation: CASSPESRSGVYQNIQYF.

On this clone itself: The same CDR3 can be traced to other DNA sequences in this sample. DNA of the CDR3: TGTGCCATCAGTGAGTCGGGGCAGAACACTGAAGCTTTCTTT. Translation: CAISESGQNTEAFF. V and J are TRBV10-3 and TRBJ1-1, with D tentatively TRBD1 (5 bases). V shed 0 bases and J shed 1 base, with 6 bases lying between them. The CDR3 extends over 14 amino acids. Germline CDR1 reads ENHRY; CDR2 reads SYGVKD.

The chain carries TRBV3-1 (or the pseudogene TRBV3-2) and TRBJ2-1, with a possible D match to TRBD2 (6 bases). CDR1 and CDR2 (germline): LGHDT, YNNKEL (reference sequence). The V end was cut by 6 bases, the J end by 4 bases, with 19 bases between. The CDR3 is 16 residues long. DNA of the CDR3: TGTGCCAGCAGTAATATTGGGACTCGGGAATACAATGAGCAGTTCTTC. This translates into CASSNIGTREYNEQFF.

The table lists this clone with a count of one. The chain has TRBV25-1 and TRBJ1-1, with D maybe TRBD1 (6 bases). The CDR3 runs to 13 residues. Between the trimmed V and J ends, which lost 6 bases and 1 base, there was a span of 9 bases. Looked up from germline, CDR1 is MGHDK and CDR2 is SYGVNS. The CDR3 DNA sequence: TGTGCCAGCAGCTTAGGGGGGAACACTGAAGCTTTCTTT. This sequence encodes CASSLGGNTEAFF.

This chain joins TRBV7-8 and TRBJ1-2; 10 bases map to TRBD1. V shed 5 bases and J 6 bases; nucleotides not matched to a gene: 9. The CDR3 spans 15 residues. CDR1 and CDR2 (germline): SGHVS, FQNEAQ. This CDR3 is CASSGRQGAIHGYTF. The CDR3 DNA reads TGTGCCAGCAGCGGACGACAGGGGGCCATCCATGGCTACACCTTC.

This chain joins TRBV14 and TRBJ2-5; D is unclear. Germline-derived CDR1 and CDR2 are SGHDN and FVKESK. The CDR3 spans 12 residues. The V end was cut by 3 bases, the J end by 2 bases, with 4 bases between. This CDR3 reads CASSHTQETQYF. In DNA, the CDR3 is TGTGCCAGCAGCCACACACAAGAGACCCAGTACTTC.

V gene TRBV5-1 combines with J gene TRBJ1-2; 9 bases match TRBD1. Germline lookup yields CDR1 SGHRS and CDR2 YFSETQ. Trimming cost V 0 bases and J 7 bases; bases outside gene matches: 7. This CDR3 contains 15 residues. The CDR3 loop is CASSLEGQGGTGYTF. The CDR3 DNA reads TGCGCCAGCAGCTTGGAGGGACAGGGCGGGACTGGCTACACCTTC.